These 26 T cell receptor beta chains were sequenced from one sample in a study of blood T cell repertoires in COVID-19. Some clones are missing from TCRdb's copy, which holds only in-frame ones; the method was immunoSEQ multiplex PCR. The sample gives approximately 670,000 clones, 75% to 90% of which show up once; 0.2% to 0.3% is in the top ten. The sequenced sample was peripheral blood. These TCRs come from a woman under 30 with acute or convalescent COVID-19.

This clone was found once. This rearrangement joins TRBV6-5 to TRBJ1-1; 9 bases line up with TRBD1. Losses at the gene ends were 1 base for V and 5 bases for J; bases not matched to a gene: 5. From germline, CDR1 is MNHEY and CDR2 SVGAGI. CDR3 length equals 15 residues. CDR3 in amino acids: CASSYLNRGRTEAFF. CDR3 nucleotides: TGTGCCAGCAGTTACTTGAACAGGGGGCGAACTGAAGCTTTCTTT.

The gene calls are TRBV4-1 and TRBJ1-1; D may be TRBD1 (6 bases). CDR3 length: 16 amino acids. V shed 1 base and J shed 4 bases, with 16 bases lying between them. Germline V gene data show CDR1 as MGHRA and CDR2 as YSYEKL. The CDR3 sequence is CASSQVDSPEGTEAFF. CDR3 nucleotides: TGCGCCAGCAGCCAAGTGGACAGCCCCGAGGGCACTGAAGCTTTCTTT.

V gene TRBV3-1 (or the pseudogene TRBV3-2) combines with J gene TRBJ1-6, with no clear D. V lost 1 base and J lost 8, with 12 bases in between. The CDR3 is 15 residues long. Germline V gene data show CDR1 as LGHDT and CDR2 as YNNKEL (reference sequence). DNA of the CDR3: TGTGCCAGCAGCCAAGTTCGGGAGGGTTATTCACCCCTCCACTTT. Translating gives CASSQVREGYSPLHF.

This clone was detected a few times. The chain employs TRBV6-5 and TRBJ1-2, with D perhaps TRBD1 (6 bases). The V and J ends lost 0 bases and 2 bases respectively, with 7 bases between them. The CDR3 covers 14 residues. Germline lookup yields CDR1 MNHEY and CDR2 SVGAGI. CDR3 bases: TGTGCCAGCAGTTACTCCGGGACAAACTATGGCTACACCTTC. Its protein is CASSYSGTNYGYTF.

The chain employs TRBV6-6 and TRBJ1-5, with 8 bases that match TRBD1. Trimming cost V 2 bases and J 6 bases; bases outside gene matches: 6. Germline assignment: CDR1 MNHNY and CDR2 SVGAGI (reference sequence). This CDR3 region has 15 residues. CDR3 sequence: CASSYGRGLSQPQHF. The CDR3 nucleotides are TGTGCCAGCAGTTACGGCAGGGGGCTTAGTCAGCCCCAGCATTTT.

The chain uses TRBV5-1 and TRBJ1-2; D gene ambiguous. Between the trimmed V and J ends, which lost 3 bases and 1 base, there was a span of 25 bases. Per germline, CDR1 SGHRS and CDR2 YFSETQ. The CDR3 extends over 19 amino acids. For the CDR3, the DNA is TGCGCCAGCAGCTGGGGAGGGATTCCCGACAATCCCCTTAACTATGGCTACACCTTC. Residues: CASSWGGIPDNPLNYGYTF. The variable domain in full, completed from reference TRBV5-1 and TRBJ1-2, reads KAGVTQTPRYLIKTRGQQVTLSCSPISGHRSVSWYQQTPGQGLQFLFEYFSETQRNKGNFPGRFSGRQFSNSRSEMNVSTLELGDSALYLCASSWGGIPDNPLNYGYTFGSGTRLTVV.

The chain's CDR3 is CSVEDPVTYEQYF. CDR3 nucleotide sequence: TGCAGCGTTGAAGACCCCGTTACCTACGAGCAGTACTTC. V gene TRBV29-1 combines with J gene TRBJ2-7; D unclear. CDR1 and CDR2 from the germline V gene are SQVTM and ANQGSEA. The CDR3 consists of 13 residues. V was trimmed by 0 bases and J by 2 bases, leaving 8 bases between them.

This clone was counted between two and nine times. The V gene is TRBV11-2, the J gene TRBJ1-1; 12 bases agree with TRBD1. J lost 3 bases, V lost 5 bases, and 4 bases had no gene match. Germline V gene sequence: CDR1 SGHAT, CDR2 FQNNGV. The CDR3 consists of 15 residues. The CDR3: CASSTGTGGHTEAFF. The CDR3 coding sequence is TGTGCCAGCAGCACCGGGACAGGGGGCCACACTGAAGCTTTCTTT.

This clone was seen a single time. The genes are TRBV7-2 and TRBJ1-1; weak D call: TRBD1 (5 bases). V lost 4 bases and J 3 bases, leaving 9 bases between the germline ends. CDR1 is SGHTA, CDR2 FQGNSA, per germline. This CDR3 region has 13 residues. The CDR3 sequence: CASSYKQDTEAFF. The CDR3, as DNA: TGTGCCAGCAGCTACAAACAGGACACTGAAGCTTTCTTT.

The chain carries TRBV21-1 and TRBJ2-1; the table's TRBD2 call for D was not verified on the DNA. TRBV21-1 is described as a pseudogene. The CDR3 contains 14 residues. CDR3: CASSKVGRVNEQFF. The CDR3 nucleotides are TGTGCCAGCAGCAAAGTTGGCCGGGTCAATGAGCAGTTCTTC.

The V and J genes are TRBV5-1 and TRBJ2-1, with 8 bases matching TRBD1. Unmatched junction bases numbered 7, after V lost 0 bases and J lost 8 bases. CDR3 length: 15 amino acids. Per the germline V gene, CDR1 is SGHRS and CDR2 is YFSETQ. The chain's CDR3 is CASSLDRGIWYEQFF. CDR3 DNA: TGCGCCAGCAGCTTGGACAGGGGGATATGGTATGAGCAGTTCTTC.

Written as DNA, the CDR3 is TGTGCCAGCCCCGACAGGGGCGGCGAAGCTTTCTTT. It is translated as CASPDRGGEAFF. This chain joins TRBV12-3 or TRBV12-4 and TRBJ1-1, with TRBD1 matching over 8 bases. The CDR3 has 12 amino acids. V shed 8 bases and J 8 bases; nucleotides not matched to a gene: 7.

The CDR3 protein is CASTSTRRTGGYGYTF. The CDR3 DNA reads TGTGCCAGCACCTCGACCAGGAGGACAGGGGGCTATGGCTACACCTTC. The J gene is TRBJ1-2, the V gene TRBV28, with 10 bases matching TRBD1. The CDR3 is 16 amino acids. J was trimmed by 4 bases and V by 7 bases; bases with no gene match: 12. Germline values: CDR1 MDHEN, CDR2 SYDVKM.

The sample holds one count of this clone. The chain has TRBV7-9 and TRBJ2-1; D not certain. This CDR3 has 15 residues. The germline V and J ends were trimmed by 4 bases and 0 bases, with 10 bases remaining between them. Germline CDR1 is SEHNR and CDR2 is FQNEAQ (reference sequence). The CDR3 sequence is CASSSRSRSYNEQFF. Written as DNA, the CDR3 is TGTGCCAGCAGCTCCAGGTCTCGCTCCTACAATGAGCAGTTCTTC.

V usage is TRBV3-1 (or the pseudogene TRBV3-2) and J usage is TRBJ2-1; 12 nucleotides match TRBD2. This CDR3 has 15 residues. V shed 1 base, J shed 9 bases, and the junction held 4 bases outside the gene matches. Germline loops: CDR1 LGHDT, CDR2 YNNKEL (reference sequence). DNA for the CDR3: TGTGCCAGCAGCCAAGCTAGCGGGGGGGCCGGTGAGCAGTTCTTC. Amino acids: CASSQASGGAGEQFF.

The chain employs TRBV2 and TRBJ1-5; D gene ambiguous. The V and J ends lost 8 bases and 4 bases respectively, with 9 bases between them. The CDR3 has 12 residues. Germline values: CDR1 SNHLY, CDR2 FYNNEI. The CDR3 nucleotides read TGTGCCAGCGGGAGAGAGAATCAGCCCCAGCATTTT. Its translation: CASGRENQPQHF.

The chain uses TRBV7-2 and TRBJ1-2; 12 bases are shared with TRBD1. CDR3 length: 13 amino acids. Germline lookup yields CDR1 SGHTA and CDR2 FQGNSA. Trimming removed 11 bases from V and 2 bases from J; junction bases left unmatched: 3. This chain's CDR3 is CAGTGGENYGYTF. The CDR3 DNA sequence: TGTGCCGGGACAGGGGGCGAGAACTATGGCTACACCTTC.

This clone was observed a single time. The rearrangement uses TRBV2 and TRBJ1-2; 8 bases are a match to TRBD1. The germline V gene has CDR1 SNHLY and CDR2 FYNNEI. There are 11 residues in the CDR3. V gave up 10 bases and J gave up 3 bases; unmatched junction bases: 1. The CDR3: CATGGDYGYTF. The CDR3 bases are TGTGCCACAGGGGGCGACTATGGCTACACCTTC.

The CDR3 DNA follows: TGTGCCAGCCGGGTCTCGGGGAGCAATCAGCCCCAGCATTTT. Its translation: CASRVSGSNQPQHF. The chain links TRBV27 to TRBJ1-5; D ambiguous. The CDR3 spans 14 residues. V lost 8 bases to trimming and J lost 1 base, with 12 bases between them. Germline assignment: CDR1 MNHEY and CDR2 SMNVEV (reference sequence).

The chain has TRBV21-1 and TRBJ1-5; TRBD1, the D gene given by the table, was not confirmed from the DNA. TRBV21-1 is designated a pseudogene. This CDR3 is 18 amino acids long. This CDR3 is CASSKETTTGAGNQPQHF. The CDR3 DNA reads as TGTGCCAGCAGCAAAGAAACCACGACAGGGGCGGGCAATCAGCCCCAGCATTTT.

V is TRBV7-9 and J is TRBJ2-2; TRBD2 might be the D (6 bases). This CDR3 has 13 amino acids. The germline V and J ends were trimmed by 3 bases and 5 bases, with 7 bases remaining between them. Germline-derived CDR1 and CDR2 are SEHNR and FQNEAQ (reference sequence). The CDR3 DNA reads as TGTGCCAGCAGCTTTGGAGGGACCGGGGAGCTGTTTTTT. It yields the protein CASSFGGTGELFF.

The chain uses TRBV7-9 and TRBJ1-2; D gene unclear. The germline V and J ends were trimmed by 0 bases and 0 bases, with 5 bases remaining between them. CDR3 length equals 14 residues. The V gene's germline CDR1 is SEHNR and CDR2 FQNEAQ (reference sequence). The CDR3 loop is CASSLAGSNYGYTF. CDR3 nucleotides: TGTGCCAGCAGCTTAGCCGGTTCTAACTATGGCTACACCTTC.

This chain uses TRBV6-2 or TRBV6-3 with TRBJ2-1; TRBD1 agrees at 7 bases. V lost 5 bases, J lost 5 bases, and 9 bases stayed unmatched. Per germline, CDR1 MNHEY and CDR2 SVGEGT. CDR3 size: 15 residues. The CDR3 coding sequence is TGTGCCAGCAGTGGGGACAGCCTGGGGGACAATGAGCAGTTCTTC. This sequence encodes CASSGDSLGDNEQFF.

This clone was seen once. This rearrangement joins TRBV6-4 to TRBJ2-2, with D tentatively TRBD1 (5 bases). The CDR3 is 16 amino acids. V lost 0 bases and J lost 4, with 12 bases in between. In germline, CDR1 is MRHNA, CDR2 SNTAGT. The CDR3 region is CASSDSISGPTGELFF. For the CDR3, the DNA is TGTGCCAGCAGTGACTCGATTTCAGGGCCCACCGGGGAGCTGTTTTTT.

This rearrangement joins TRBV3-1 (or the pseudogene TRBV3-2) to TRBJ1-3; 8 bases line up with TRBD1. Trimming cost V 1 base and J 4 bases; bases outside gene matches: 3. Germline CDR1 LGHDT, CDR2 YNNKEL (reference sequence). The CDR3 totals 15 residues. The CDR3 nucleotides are TGTGCCAGCAGCCAAGGGCAGGGGGCAGGAAACACCATATATTTT. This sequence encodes CASSQGQGAGNTIYF.

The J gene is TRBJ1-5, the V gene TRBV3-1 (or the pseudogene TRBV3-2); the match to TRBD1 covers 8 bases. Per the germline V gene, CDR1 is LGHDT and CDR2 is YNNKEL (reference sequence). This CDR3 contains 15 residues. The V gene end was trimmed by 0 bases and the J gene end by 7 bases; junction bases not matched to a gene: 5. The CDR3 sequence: CASSQDAGGGQPQHF. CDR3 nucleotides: TGTGCCAGCAGCCAAGATGCAGGGGGCGGACAGCCCCAGCATTTT.